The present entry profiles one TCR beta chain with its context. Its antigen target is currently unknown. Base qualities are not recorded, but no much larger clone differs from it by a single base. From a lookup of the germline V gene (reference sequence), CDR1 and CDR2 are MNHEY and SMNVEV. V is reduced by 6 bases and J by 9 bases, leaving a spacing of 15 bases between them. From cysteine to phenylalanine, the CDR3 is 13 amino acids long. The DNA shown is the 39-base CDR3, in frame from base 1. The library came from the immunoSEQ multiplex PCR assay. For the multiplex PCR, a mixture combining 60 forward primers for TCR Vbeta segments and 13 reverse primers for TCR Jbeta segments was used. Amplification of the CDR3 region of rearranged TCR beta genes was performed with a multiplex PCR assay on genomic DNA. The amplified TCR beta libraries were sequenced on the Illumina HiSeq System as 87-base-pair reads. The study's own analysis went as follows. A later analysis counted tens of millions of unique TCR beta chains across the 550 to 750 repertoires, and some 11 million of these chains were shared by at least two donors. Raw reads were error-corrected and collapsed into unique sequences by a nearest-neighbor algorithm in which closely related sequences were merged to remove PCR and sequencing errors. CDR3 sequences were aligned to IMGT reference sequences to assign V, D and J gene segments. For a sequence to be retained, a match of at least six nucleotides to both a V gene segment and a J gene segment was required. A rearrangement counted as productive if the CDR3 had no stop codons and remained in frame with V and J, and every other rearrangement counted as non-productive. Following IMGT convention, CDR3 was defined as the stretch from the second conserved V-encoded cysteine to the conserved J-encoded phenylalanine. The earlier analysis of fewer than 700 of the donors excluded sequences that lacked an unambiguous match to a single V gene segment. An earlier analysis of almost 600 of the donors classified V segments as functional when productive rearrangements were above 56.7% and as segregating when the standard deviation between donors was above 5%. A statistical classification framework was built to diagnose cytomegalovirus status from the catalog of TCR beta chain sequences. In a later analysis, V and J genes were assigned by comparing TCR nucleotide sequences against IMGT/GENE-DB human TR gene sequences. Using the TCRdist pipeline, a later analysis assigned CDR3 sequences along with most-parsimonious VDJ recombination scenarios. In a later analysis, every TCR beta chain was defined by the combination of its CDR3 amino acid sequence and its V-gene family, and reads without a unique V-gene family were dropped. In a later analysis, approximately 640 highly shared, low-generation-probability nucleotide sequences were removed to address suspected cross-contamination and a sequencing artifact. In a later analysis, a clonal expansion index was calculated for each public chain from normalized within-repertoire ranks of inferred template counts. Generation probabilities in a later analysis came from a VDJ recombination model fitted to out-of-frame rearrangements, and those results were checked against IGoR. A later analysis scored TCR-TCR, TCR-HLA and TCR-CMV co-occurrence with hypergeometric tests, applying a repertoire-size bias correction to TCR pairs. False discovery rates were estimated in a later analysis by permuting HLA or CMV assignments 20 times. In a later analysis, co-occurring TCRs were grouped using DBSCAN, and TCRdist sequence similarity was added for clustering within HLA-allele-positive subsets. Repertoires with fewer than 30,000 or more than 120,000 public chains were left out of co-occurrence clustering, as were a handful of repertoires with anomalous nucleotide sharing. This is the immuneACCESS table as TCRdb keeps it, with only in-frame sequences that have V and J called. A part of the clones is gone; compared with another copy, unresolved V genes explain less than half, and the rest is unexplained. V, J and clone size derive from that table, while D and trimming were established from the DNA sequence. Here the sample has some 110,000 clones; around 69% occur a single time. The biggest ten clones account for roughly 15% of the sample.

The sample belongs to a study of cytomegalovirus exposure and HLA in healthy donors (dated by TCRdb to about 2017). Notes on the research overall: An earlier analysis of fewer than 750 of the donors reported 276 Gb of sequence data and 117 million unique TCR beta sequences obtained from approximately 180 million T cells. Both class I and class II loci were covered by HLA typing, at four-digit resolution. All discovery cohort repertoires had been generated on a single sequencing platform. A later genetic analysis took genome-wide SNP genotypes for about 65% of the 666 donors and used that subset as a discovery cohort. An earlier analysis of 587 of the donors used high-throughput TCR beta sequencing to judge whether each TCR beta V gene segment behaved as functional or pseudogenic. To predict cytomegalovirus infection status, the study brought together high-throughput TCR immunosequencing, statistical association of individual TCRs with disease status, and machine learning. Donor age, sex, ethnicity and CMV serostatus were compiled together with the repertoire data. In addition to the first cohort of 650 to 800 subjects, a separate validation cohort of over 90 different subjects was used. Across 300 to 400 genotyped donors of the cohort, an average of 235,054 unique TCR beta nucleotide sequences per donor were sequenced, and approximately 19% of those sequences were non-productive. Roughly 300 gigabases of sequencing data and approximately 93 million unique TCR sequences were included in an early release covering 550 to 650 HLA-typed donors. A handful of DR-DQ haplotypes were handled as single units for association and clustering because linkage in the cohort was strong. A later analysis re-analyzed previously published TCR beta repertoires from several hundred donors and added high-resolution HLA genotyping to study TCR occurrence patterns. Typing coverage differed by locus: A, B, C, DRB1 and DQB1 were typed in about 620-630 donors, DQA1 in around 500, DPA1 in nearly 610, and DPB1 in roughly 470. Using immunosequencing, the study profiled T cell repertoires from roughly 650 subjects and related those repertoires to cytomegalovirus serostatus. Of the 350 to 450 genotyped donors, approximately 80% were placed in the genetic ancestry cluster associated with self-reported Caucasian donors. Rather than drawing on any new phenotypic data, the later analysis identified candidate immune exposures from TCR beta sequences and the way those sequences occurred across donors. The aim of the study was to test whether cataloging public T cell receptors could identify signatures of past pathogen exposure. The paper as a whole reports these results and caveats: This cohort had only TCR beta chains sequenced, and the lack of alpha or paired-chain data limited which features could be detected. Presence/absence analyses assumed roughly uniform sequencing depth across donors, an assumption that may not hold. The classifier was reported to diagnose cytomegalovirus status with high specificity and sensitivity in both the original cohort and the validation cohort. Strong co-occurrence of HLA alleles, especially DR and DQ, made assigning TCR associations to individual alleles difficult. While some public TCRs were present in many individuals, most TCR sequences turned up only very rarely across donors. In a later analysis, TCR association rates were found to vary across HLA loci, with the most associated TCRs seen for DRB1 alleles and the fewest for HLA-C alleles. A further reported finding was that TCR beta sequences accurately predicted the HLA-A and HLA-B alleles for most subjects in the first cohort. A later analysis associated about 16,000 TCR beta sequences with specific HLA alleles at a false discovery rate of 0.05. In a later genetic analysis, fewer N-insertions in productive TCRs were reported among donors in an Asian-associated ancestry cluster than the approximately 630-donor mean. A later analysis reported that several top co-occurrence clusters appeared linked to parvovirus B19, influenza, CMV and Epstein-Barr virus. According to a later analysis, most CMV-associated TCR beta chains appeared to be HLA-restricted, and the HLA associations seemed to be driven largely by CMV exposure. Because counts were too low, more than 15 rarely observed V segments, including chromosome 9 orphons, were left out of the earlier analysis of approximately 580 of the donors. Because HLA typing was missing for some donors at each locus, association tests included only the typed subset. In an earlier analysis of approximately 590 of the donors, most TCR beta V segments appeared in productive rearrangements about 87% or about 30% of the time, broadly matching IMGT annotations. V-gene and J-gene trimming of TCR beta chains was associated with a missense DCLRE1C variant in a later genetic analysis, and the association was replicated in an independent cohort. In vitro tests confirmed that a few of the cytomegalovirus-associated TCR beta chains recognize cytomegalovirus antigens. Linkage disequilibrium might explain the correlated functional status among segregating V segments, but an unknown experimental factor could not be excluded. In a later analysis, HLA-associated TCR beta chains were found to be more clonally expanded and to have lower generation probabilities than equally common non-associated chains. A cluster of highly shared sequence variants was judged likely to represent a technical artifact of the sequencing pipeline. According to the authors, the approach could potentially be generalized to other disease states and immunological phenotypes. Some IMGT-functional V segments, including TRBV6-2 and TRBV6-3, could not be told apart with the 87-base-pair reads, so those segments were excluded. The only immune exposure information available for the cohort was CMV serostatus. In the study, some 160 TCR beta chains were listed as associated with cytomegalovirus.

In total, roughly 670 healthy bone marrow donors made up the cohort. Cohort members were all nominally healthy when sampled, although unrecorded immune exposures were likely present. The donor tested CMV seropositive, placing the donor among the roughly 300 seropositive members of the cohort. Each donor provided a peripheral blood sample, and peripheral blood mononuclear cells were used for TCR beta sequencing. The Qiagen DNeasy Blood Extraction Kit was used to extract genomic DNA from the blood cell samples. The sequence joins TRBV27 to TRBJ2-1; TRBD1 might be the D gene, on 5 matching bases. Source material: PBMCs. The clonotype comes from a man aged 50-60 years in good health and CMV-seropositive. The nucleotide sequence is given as TGTGCCAGCAGCCCAGACAGTTATGTTGAGCAGTTCTTC. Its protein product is CASSPDSYVEQFF.